The 30 T cell receptor beta chains below come from one sample, sequenced in a study of T cells in Graves' hyperthyroidism and ophthalmopathy. The investigators amplified TCR beta CDR3 regions from RNA transcripts. HTBI primers were used for first-round RT-PCR of the TCR CDR3. TCRdb re-derived calls from the multiplex PCR reads in MiXCR, one entry per CDR3 protein. Of approximately 360,000 distinct CDR3 sequences listed, approximately 14% were seen once; the top ten hold roughly 25%. The sample was blood. The receptor source for this set is a woman aged 18-30 years with Graves' hyperthyroidism that later progressed to Graves' ophthalmopathy.

This clonotype was counted only a few times. CDR3 amino acids: CAWREGAGYNEQFF. The CDR3 nucleotides read TGTGCCTGGAGGGAAGGGGCGGGTTACAATGAGCAGTTCTTC. The chain combines TRBV30 with TRBJ2-1, with D possibly being TRBD1 or TRBD2 (5 bases each). The CDR3 totals 14 residues. Trimming shortened V by 3 bases and J by 4 bases, and 13 bases separated the two germline ends. Looked up from germline, CDR1 is GTSNPN and CDR2 is SVGIG (reference sequence).

The J gene is TRBJ2-3, the V gene TRBV20-1; D call uncertain. Between the trimmed V and J ends, which lost 8 bases and 0 bases, there was a span of 3 bases. Looked up from germline, CDR1 is DFQATT and CDR2 is SNEGSKA (reference sequence). The CDR3 sequence is 10 residues long. CDR3 in DNA: TGCAGTCGTAGCACAGATACGCAGTATTTT. It yields the protein CSRSTDTQYF.

V and J are TRBV19 and TRBJ2-6; 7 nucleotides agree with TRBD1. Germline V lookup: CDR1 LNHDA, CDR2 SQIVND (reference sequence). V lost 4 bases to trimming and J lost 4 bases; unmatched junction nucleotides: 4. The CDR3 contains 15 residues. The CDR3 DNA is TGTGCCAGTAGTACCGACAGGGCCGGGGCCAACGTCCTGACTTTC. Its translation is CASSTDRAGANVLTF.

On this clonotype itself: This may come from a read error, since a much larger clone is one base off. The chain links TRBV28 to TRBJ2-3, with 8 bases aligning to TRBD1. The germline CDR1 and CDR2 sequences are MDHEN and SYDVKM. After removal of 2 bases from V and 6 bases from J, the junction contained 10 bases not matched to a gene. This CDR3 has 16 amino acids. CDR3 in amino acids: CASSLLQTGVEDTQYF. CDR3 DNA: TGTGCCAGCAGTTTACTTCAGACAGGGGTGGAGGATACGCAGTATTTT.

The rearrangement joins TRBV19 to TRBJ2-2; 10 positions agree with TRBD2. The CDR3 runs 19 residues. CDR1 is LNHDA and CDR2 is SQIVND in the germline V gene (reference sequence). V lost 7 bases and J lost 3; bases outside the gene matches: 17. In DNA form, the CDR3 reads TGTGCCAGTAAACCGGGGCTAGCGGGAGTCCTCCGGGACACCGGGGAGCTGTTTTTT. Protein: CASKPGLAGVLRDTGELFF.

This clonotype was recorded a few times. The rearrangement uses TRBV7-8 and TRBJ1-1; TRBD1 might be the D (6 bases). The CDR3 consists of 14 residues. The germline V gene has CDR1 SGHVS and CDR2 FQNEAQ. Between the trimmed V and J ends, which lost 1 base and 4 bases, there was a span of 10 bases. The CDR3 sequence is CASSLVGGATEAFF. The CDR3 DNA reads as TGTGCCAGCAGCTTAGTAGGGGGGGCCACTGAAGCTTTCTTT.

This clonotype was detected only a few times. The CDR3 DNA sequence: TGCAGTGCTAGAGATCGAGAGGGGGTAGCGGGAGGGATTAACAATGAGCAGTTCTTC. Protein product: CSARDREGVAGGINNEQFF. The rearrangement links TRBV20-1 to TRBJ2-1; 11 nucleotides agree with TRBD2. Germline V gene lookup returns CDR1 DFQATT and CDR2 SNEGSKA (reference sequence). The CDR3 consists of 19 residues. J gave up 5 bases and V 0 bases, and 15 bases lay outside the gene matches.

This clonotype was seen ten or more times. The rearrangement joins TRBV15 to TRBJ1-1, with 7 bases fitting TRBD1. CDR1 is LNHNV, CDR2 YYDKDF, per germline (reference sequence). V lost 1 base and J lost 5; bases outside the gene matches: 10. The CDR3 has 16 amino acids. The CDR3 DNA reads as TGTGCCACCAGCAGAGGGGTTGCAGGGGGAGAGACTGAAGCTTTCTTT. This codes for CATSRGVAGGETEAFF.

The rearrangement links TRBV19 to TRBJ2-5; 8 nucleotides line up with TRBD2. V trimming: 5 bases; J trimming: 3 bases; junction bases outside the gene matches: 8. The germline CDR1 and CDR2 sequences are LNHDA and SQIVND (reference sequence). CDR3 length: 15 residues. CDR3 DNA: TGTGCCAGTAGTCCCGGGGGGGGGCGGAAAGAGACCCAGTACTTC. Encoded protein: CASSPGGGRKETQYF.

Ten or more counts support this clonotype. The CDR3 DNA is TGCGCCAGCAGCACCAGGGGCTTGGACACCGGGGAGCTGTTTTTT. This gives the protein CASSTRGLDTGELFF. The chain uses TRBV5-1 and TRBJ2-2, with TRBD1 as a possible D gene (6 bases). There are 15 residues in the CDR3. V lost 4 bases, J lost 3 bases, and 13 bases lay in between. Germline assignment: CDR1 SGHRS and CDR2 YFSETQ.

This clonotype was counted between two and nine times. The chain recombines TRBV24-1 with TRBJ2-3, with 9 bases that match TRBD2. V lost 6 bases, J lost 2 bases, and 5 bases stayed unmatched. Germline V gives CDR1 KGHDR, CDR2 SFDVKD. The CDR3 is made up of 15 amino acids. The CDR3 DNA reads TGTGCCACCAGTAATAGCGGGAGTCCCACAGATACGCAGTATTTT. Translating it yields CATSNSGSPTDTQYF.

Ten or more counts support this clonotype. This chain connects TRBV11-2 to TRBJ2-1; TRBD1 is a possible D gene (6 bases). V was trimmed by 5 bases and J by 0 bases, leaving 17 bases between them. The CDR3 has 17 amino acids. The V gene's germline CDR1 is SGHAT and CDR2 FQNNGV. The CDR3 DNA is TGTGCCAGCAGCCCTAGTGCAGGGGACGGCTCCTACAATGAGCAGTTCTTC. Its translation is CASSPSAGDGSYNEQFF.

The chain couples TRBV6-9 to TRBJ2-7; 9 bases map to TRBD1. V lost 3 bases and J lost 6; bases outside the gene matches: 15. This CDR3 is 17 amino acids long. The germline CDR1 and CDR2 sequences are MNHGY and SVAAGI. CDR3 sequence (DNA): TGTGCCAGCAGTTACCCGATGAATGAGGGACAGGGAATCGAGCAGTACTTC. It yields the protein CASSYPMNEGQGIEQYF.

This sequence joins TRBV7-9 and TRBJ2-5; D is tentatively TRBD1 or TRBD2 (5 bases each). The V gene's germline CDR1 is SEHNR and CDR2 FQNEAQ (reference sequence). Trimming removed 4 bases at V and 0 bases at J, with 18 bases between. The CDR3 consists of 17 residues. The CDR3 region is CASSSRRAGWHQETQYF. In DNA, the CDR3 is TGTGCCAGCAGCTCCCGGCGGGCAGGGTGGCACCAAGAGACCCAGTACTTC.

The rearrangement uses TRBV3-1 and TRBJ2-1, with D perhaps matching TRBD2 (6 bases). This CDR3 spans 15 amino acids. The germline CDR1 and CDR2 sequences are LGHDT and YNNKEL (reference sequence). Trimming stripped 8 bases from V and 4 bases from J, with 18 bases between. CDR3 in amino acids: CASRPGRAGYNEQFF. The CDR3 region has the DNA TGTGCCAGCCGTCCAGGTAGGGCGGGGTACAATGAGCAGTTCTTC.

V usage is TRBV9 and J usage is TRBJ1-5; 11 bases match TRBD1. This CDR3 has 13 residues. From germline, CDR1 is SGDLS and CDR2 YYNGEE. V lost 3 bases, J lost 8 bases, and 1 base stayed unmatched. The CDR3 DNA reads TGTGCCAGCAGCGGGACAGGGGGCAAGCCCCAGCATTTT. Amino acid sequence: CASSGTGGKPQHF.

This rearrangement joins TRBV12-3 or TRBV12-4 to TRBJ2-7, with D uncertain. This CDR3 has 13 amino acids. The ends were cut back, 3 bases at V and 5 bases at J, with 11 bases in the middle. CDR3 in DNA: TGTGCCAGCAGTTTCAGCCCAGAGCACGAGCAGTACTTC. This encodes CASSFSPEHEQYF.

This clonotype has a count of ten or more. The V gene is TRBV20-1, the J gene TRBJ2-7, with 7 bases aligning to TRBD1. The CDR3 totals 16 residues. Germline loops: CDR1 DFQATT, CDR2 SNEGSKA (reference sequence). The trim removed 3 bases at V and 3 bases at J, leaving 14 bases unmatched. The CDR3 spells CSARSIGGLSNYEQYF. DNA for the CDR3: TGCAGTGCTAGGTCTATAGGGGGCTTATCAAACTACGAGCAGTACTTC.

The gene calls are TRBV4-2 and TRBJ2-3; D gene uncertain. The V gene's germline CDR1 is LGHNA and CDR2 YNFKEQ. Deletions cut 0 bases from V and 0 bases from J, with 4 bases between. This CDR3 has 14 amino acids. In DNA form, the CDR3 reads TGTGCCAGCAGCCAAGAGGATAGCACAGATACGCAGTATTTT. Translation: CASSQEDSTDTQYF.

A word on this clonotype: Since a much larger clone is just one base distant, this may be a read error. V is TRBV7-8 and J is TRBJ2-1; 7 bases agree with TRBD2. Germline loops: CDR1 SGHVS, CDR2 FQNEAQ. The CDR3 is made up of 15 amino acids. This chain's CDR3 is CASSLIGRPNNDQFF. CDR3 sequence (DNA): TGTGCCAGCAGCTTAATCGGGAGGCCAAACAATGATCAGTTCTTC.

CDR3 sequence: CASSFGQASNEQFF. Here the CDR3 DNA reads TGTGCCAGCAGTTTTGGGCAGGCCTCCAATGAGCAGTTCTTC. The chain links TRBV27 to TRBJ2-1; D is uncertain. CDR3 size: 14 residues. Germline lookup yields CDR1 MNHEY and CDR2 SMNVEV (reference sequence). Trimming shortened V by 3 bases and J by 6 bases, and 12 bases separated the two germline ends.

The V gene is TRBV20-1, the J gene TRBJ2-1; 12 nucleotides line up with TRBD2. Germline assignment: CDR1 DFQATT and CDR2 SNEGSKA (reference sequence). The V and J ends lost 0 bases and 4 bases, in that order; junction bases with no gene match: 13. The CDR3 has 19 residues. The CDR3 here is CSARDSGLAGLEPYNEQFF. In DNA, the CDR3 is TGCAGTGCTAGAGATTCCGGACTAGCGGGATTGGAGCCTTACAATGAGCAGTTCTTC.

The gene calls are TRBV15 and TRBJ1-1; D unresolved. The germline gives CDR1 LNHNV, CDR2 YYDKDF (reference sequence). Trimming took off 4 bases at V and 6 bases at J, with 9 bases between the two ends. This CDR3 spans 12 amino acids. CDR3 amino acids: CATSKGFAEAFF. Here the CDR3 DNA reads TGTGCCACCAGCAAGGGTTTCGCTGAAGCTTTCTTT.

There are many counts of this clonotype. The chain uses TRBV18 and TRBJ2-5; tentatively, D is TRBD1 or TRBD2 (5 bases each). CDR1 is KGHSH, CDR2 LQKENI, per germline. V lost 0 bases and J 1 base, leaving 12 bases between the germline ends. This CDR3 region has 16 residues. CDR3 DNA sequence: TGTGCCAGCTCACCACCTCCCGGGGCGGGCCAAGAGACCCAGTACTTC. It yields the protein CASSPPPGAGQETQYF.

This clonotype has at least ten counts. V gene TRBV28 combines with J gene TRBJ2-1, with D uncertain. The CDR3 spans 13 residues. V was shortened by 5 bases and J by 7 bases, with 12 bases between the two germline ends. Germline assignment: CDR1 MDHEN and CDR2 SYDVKM. CDR3 amino acids: CASSPQGVNEQFF. The CDR3 DNA is TGTGCCAGCAGTCCCCAAGGTGTAAATGAGCAGTTCTTC.

This clonotype has ten or more counts. The chain links TRBV30 to TRBJ2-5; TRBD2 is a possible D gene (6 bases). The CDR3 has 13 amino acids. Germline V gene data show CDR1 as GTSNPN and CDR2 as SVGIG (reference sequence). V lost 1 base and J lost 5, with 11 bases in between. The CDR3 sequence is CAWSAGGVETQYF. CDR3 sequence (DNA): TGTGCCTGGAGTGCCGGAGGGGTGGAGACCCAGTACTTC.

The table lists this clonotype with a few counts. Given a much more abundant clone one base away, this may be a read error. The chain has TRBV27 and TRBJ2-1; D may be TRBD2 (6 bases). V lost 4 bases, J lost 8 bases, and 21 bases lay in between. The V gene's germline CDR1 is MNHEY and CDR2 SMNVEV (reference sequence). There are 16 residues in the CDR3. The CDR3 region is CASSSLGRGNSDEQFF. The DNA for the CDR3 is TGTGCCAGCAGTTCCTTAGGGCGCGGGAACTCCGATGAGCAGTTCTTC.

This rearrangement joins TRBV6-1 to TRBJ2-1; a weak D match, TRBD2 (5 bases). This CDR3 has 18 amino acids. V gave up 4 bases and J gave up 2 bases, with 21 bases separating them. Per the germline V gene, CDR1 is MNHNS and CDR2 is SASEGT. Here the CDR3 reads CASSGAPLSVPAYNEQFF. The CDR3 nucleotides are TGTGCCAGCAGTGGAGCACCCCTTAGCGTACCCGCCTACAATGAGCAGTTCTTC.

This clonotype was seen a handful of times. J is TRBJ2-7 and V is TRBV4-2; D is perhaps TRBD2 (5 bases). The length of the CDR3 is 13 residues. Per germline, CDR1 LGHNA and CDR2 YNFKEQ. Trimming cost V 8 bases and J 3 bases, with 14 bases left between them. The CDR3 sequence is CASGSGSFYEQYF. The CDR3 nucleotides are TGTGCCAGCGGCTCGGGGTCATTCTACGAGCAGTACTTC.

Only a few counts were recorded for this clonotype. V is TRBV24-1 and J is TRBJ2-3, with 9 bases matching TRBD2. The CDR3 runs 18 residues. V lost 4 bases and J lost 2; bases outside the gene matches: 12. Germline values: CDR1 KGHDR, CDR2 SFDVKD. The CDR3 reads CATSDPSPGLAHTDTQYF. For the CDR3, the DNA is TGTGCCACCAGTGACCCTAGTCCGGGACTAGCACACACAGATACGCAGTATTTT.